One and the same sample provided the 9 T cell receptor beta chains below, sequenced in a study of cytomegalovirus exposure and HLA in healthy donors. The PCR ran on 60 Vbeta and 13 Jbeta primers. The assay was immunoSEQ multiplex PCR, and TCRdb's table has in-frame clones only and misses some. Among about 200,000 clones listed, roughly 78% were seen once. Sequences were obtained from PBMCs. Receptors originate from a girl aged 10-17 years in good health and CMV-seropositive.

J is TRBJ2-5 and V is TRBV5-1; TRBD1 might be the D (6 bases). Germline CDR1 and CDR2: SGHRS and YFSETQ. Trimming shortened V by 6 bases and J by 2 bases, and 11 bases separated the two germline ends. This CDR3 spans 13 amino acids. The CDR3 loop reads CASTWTEQETQYF. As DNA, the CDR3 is TGCGCCAGCACATGGACAGAACAAGAGACCCAGTACTTC.

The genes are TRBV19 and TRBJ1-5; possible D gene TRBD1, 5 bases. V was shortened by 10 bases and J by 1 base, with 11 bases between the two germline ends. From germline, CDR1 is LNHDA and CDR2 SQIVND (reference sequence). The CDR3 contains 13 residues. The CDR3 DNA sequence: TGTGCCACTAATCGGGGGAGCAATCAGCCCCAGCATTTT. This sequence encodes CATNRGSNQPQHF. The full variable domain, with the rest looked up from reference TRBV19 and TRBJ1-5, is DGGITQSPKYLFRKEGQNVTLSCEQNLNHDAMYWYRQDPGQGLRLIYYSQIVNDFQKGDIAEGYSVSREKKESFPLTVTSAQKNPTAFYLCATNRGSNQPQHFGDGTRLSIL.

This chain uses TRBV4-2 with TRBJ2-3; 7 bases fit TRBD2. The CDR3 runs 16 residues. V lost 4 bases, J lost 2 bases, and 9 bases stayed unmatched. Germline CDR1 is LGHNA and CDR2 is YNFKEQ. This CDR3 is CASSRVTAGSTDTQYF. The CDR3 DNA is TGTGCCAGCAGCCGAGTGACAGCGGGGTCCACAGATACGCAGTATTTT.

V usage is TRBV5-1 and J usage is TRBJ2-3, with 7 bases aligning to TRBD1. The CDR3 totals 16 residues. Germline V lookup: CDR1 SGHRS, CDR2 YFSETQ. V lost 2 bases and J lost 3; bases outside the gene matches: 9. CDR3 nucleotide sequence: TGCGCCAGCAGCTTACAGGGGATATTGGAGACAGATACGCAGTATTTT. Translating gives CASSLQGILETDTQYF.

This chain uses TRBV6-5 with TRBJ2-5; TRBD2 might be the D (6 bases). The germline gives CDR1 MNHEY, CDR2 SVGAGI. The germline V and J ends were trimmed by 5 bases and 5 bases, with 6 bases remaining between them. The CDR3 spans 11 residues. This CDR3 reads CASSGGETQYF. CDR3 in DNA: TGTGCCAGCAGTGGAGGGGAGACCCAGTACTTC.

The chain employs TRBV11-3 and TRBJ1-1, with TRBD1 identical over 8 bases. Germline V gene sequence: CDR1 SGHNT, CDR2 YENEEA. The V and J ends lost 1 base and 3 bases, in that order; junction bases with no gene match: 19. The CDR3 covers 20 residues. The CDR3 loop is CASSLGLSVAGGGEDTEAFF. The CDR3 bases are TGTGCCAGCAGCTTAGGTCTCAGTGTAGCAGGGGGCGGTGAGGACACTGAAGCTTTCTTT.

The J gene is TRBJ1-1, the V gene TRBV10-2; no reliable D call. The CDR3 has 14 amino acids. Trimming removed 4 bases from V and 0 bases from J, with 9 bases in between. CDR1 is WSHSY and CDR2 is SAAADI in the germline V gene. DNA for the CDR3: TGCGCCAGCAGTGTGGTCAGTATGAACACTGAAGCTTTCTTT. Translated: CASSVVSMNTEAFF.

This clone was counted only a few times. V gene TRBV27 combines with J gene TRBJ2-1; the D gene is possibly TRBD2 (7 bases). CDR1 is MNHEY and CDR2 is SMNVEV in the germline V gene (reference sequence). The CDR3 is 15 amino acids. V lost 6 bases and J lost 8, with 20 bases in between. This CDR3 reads CASSLGGPGEYEQFF. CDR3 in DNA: TGTGCCAGCAGCCTCGGGGGGCCGGGTGAATATGAGCAGTTCTTC.

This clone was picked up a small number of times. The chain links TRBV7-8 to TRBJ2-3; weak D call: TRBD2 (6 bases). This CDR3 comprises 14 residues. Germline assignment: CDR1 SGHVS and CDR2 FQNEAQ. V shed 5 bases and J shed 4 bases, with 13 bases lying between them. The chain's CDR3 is CASSPMGGADTQYF. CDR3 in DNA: TGTGCCAGCAGCCCGATGGGGGGTGCAGATACGCAGTATTTT. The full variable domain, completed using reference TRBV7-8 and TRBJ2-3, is GAGVSQSPRYKVAKRGQDVALRCDPISGHVSLFWYQQALGQGPEFLTYFQNEAQLDKSGLPSDRFFAERPEGSVSTLKIQRTQQEDSAVYLCASSPMGGADTQYFGPGTRLTVL.